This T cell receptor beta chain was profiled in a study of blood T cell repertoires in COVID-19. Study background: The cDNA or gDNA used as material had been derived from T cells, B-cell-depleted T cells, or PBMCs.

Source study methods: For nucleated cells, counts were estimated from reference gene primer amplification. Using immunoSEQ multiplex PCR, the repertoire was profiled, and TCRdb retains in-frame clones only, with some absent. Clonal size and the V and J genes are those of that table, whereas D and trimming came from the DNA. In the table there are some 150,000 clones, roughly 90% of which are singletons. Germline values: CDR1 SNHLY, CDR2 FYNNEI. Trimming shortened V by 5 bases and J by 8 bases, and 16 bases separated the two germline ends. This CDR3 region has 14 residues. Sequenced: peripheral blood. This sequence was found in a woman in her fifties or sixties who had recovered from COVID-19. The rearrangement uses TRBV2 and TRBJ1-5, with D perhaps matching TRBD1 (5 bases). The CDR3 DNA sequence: TGTGCCAGCAGTTTGCTCCAACGGGGGGAGCCCCAGCATTTT. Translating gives CASSLLQRGEPQHF.